This paragraph reports one TCR beta chain. What it recognizes is unknown. This entry comes from a study of cytomegalovirus exposure and HLA in healthy donors. Primers: 60 Vbeta forward and 13 Jbeta reverse. TCRdb keeps only in-frame clones here, not all; method: immunoSEQ multiplex PCR. This sample lists 130,000 to 150,000 clones; its ten largest clones have approximately 2.5%. Points from the study as a whole: Sequence variants that were highly shared formed a cluster that was likely a sequencing artifact.

The V segment lost 8 bases and the J segment 1 base; nucleotides outside the gene matches: 10. Germline V gene sequence: CDR1 SNHLY, CDR2 FYNNEI. The CDR3 is made up of 15 amino acids. The sequenced sample consisted of PBMCs. The clonotype originates from a man in his forties in good health and CMV-seronegative. The J gene is TRBJ2-5, the V gene TRBV2, with 7 nucleotides matching TRBD2. The CDR3 DNA reads TGTGCCAGCGGAAGATCCGGGGGGACCCAAGAGACCCAGTACTTC. Its translation: CASGRSGGTQETQYF.